The 2 T cell receptor beta chains reported below all come from one sample, sequenced in a study of shared clonotypes between healthy human individuals. Generated by immunoSEQ multiplex PCR, the TCRdb table keeps only in-frame clones and is missing some. The table has about 2.4 million clones, 85% to 95% seen once. Sample: naive CD4+ T cells sorted from blood. Documented subset: CD45RA+ positively selected. Receptor source: a man between 18 and 29 years old in good health.

The chain carries TRBV5-1 and TRBJ2-2; TRBD2 agrees at 7 bases. There are 16 residues in the CDR3. Unmatched junction bases numbered 9, after V lost 0 bases and J lost 7 bases. In germline, CDR1 is SGHRS, CDR2 YFSETQ. The CDR3: CASSLAVAGVGGELFF. CDR3 DNA sequence: TGCGCCAGCAGCTTGGCCGTTGCGGGAGTGGGCGGGGAGCTGTTTTTT.

CDR3 sequence: CAIGADSRETQYF. The CDR3, as DNA: TGTGCCATCGGGGCCGACAGTCGAGAGACCCAGTACTTC. V is TRBV10-3 and J is TRBJ2-5, with D possibly being TRBD1 (5 bases). Deletions cut 8 bases from V and 4 bases from J, with 14 bases between. This CDR3 is 13 amino acids long. CDR1 and CDR2 from the germline V gene are ENHRY and SYGVKD.